This TCR beta chain was profiled in a study of monozygotic twins with inflammatory bowel disease. Reanalyzing the 5' RACE reads, TCRdb keeps one entry per CDR3 protein, without DNA. The sample data list more than 300,000 distinct CDR3 sequences. The receptor was isolated from a human donor with ulcerative colitis or Crohn's disease, or a healthy co-twin of an affected twin (not recorded which). What was sequenced was blood.

The CDR3 region is CSARPGGWTEAFF. The chain uses TRBV20-1 and TRBJ1-1; TCRdb's D call of TRBD1 is untestable without DNA. CDR1 is DFQATT and CDR2 is SNEGSKA in the germline V gene (reference sequence). The CDR3 contains 13 residues.